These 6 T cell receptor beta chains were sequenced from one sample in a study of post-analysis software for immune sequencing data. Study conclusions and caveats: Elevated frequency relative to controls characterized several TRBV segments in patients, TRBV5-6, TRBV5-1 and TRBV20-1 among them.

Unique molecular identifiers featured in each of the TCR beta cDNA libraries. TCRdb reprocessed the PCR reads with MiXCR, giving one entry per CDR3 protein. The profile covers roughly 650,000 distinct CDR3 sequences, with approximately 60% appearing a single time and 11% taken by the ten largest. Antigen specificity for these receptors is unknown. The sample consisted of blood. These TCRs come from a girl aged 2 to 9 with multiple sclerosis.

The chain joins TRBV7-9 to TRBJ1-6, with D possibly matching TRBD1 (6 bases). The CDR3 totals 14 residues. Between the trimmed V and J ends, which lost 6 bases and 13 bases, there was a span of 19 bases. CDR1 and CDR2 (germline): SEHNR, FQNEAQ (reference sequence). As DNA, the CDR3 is TGTGCCAGCAGGCCTCTCCGGGACATCCGCCCCCTCCACTTT. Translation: CASRPLRDIRPLHF.

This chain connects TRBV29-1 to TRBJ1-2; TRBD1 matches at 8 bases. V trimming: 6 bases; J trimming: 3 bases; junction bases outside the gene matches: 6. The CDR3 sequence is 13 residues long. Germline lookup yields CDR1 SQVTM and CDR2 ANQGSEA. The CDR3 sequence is CSVAKGQDYGYTF. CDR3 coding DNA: TGCAGCGTGGCAAAGGGACAGGACTATGGCTACACCTTC.

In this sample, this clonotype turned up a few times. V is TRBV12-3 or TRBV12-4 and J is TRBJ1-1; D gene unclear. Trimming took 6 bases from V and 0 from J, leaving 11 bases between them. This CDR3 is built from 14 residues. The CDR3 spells CASSPEALNTEAFF. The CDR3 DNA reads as TGTGCCAGCAGCCCCGAGGCATTGAACACTGAAGCTTTCTTT.

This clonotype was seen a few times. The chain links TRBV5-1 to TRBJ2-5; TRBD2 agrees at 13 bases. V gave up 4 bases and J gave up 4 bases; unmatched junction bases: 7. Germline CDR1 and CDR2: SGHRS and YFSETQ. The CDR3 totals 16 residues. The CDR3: CASSPGLAGVIETQYF. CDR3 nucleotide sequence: TGCGCCAGCAGCCCCGGACTAGCGGGAGTTATAGAGACCCAGTACTTC. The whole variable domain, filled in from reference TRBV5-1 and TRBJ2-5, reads KAGVTQTPRYLIKTRGQQVTLSCSPISGHRSVSWYQQTPGQGLQFLFEYFSETQRNKGNFPGRFSGRQFSNSRSEMNVSTLELGDSALYLCASSPGLAGVIETQYFGPGTRLLVL.

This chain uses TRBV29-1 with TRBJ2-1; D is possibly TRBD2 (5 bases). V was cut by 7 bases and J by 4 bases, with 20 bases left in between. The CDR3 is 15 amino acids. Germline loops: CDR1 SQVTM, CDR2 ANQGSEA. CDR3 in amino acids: CSGTEALTPYNEQFF. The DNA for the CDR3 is TGCAGCGGTACGGAGGCCCTGACCCCTTACAATGAGCAGTTCTTC.

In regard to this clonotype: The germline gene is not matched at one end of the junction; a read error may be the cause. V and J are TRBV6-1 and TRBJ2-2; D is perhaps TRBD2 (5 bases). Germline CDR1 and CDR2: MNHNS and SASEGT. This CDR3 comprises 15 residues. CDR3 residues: CASSGKTSNTGERFF. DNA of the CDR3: TGTGCCAGCAGTGGAAAGACATCGAACACCGGGGAGCGGTTTTTT.